This TCR beta chain derives from a study of siplizumab effects on memory and regulatory T cells (dated by TCRdb to the late 2010s). In terms of the full investigation: The effect of the anti-CD2 antibody siplizumab on alloreactive T-cell subsets was examined in allogeneic mixed lymphocyte reactions constructed from human PBMCs. The study at large found these results: Siplizumab significantly lowered the cumulative frequency of alloreactive sequences that could be traced to unstimulated CD4+ memory T cells. Compared with memory T cells, unstimulated naive T cells appeared more diverse, and naive cells seemed to make a substantial contribution to the alloresponse. The suppressive function of proliferating Tregs from siplizumab cultures was not functionally confirmed. Among mappable alloreactive CD4+ clones, an average Treg-derived fraction of approximately 73% was observed with siplizumab, compared with 26.9% in control reactions. For roughly 75-95% of proliferating CD4+ or CD8+ clones, no naive or memory phenotype could be assigned. Because sequences at frequencies below about 10^-5 were poorly captured, only a minor fraction of alloreactive clones could be mapped back to unstimulated subsets.

The library was generated by the immunoSEQ multiplex PCR assay. The deep sequencing platform assayed some 90,000 TCR templates per sample. Genomic DNA extracted from sorted T cells was the material used for TCRbeta CDR3 sequencing. Per the source publication's procedure: The R programming language was used for clonal analysis of the TCRbeta CDR3 data. Comparing unstimulated samples against CFSE-low samples taken after the reaction was how alloreactive CD4+ and CD8+ clones were defined. By matching sequences to the repertoires of sorted unstimulated Treg and non-Treg cells, each alloreactive CD4+ clone was assigned a regulatory or non-regulatory origin. This is the immuneACCESS table as TCRdb keeps it, with only in-frame sequences that have V and J called. A part of the clones is gone; compared with another copy, unresolved V genes explain less than half, and the rest is unexplained. V and J calls and clone size come straight from that table; D and trimming were deduced from the DNA. Present in this sample are more than 90,000 clones, 90% to 95% of which were seen just once. The ten largest clonotypes hold around 1.4% of the sample.

Comments on this clone: Its antigen is currently not known. No per-base quality is available; no much larger clone lies one base away.

Per the germline V gene, MGHDK is the CDR1 and SYGVNS is the CDR2. Its CDR3 holds 18 amino acids, cysteine through phenylalanine. Only CDR3 DNA remains: 54 bases, in frame from the first base. Trimming leaves V shorter by 7 bases and J shorter by 3 bases, with the junction holding 12 bases beyond the gene matches. TCRbeta CDR3 sequencing was performed on sorted unstimulated T cells and on proliferating T cells recovered from mixed lymphocyte reactions. Fresh whole blood from around 11 HLA-typed healthy donors was used to isolate PBMCs. To map where alloreactive clones came from, CD4+ non-regulatory T cells in the unstimulated state were FACS-sorted.

This receptor was identified in a human donor in good health. This receptor chain uses TRBV25-1 and TRBJ2-7, and 16 bases in between align with TRBD2. The material sequenced was non-Treg CD4+ T cells sorted from blood. The meaning of the sample's cell subset or site label: FACS-sorted unstimulated CD4+ non-regulatory T cells. The CDR3 is CASTQSGTSGRADYEQYF. DNA sequence: TGTGCCAGCACCCAATCCGGGACTAGCGGGAGGGCTGACTACGAGCAGTACTTC.